This T cell receptor (beta chain) was captured in a study of identical twins. TCRdb passed the 5' RACE reads through MiXCR, listing each CDR3 protein once. The sample lists roughly 240,000 distinct CDR3 sequences, approximately 7.9% occurring once. The germline V gene has CDR1 SGDLS and CDR2 YYNGEE. The V end was cut by 3 bases, the J end by 0 bases, with 14 bases between. The CDR3 is 16 amino acids. This clonotype was found many times. What it recognizes is unknown. General study points: Recombination models fit unrelated individuals' TCR alpha sharing but underestimated twins'. Sharing of beta out-of-frame sequences by twins showed a weaker excess. Abundant beta clonotypes from cord blood bore fewer insertions; memory repertoires lacked this pattern. It was cross-sectional statistical analysis, not following the same donors, that the conclusions relied on.

The same sample was also used in a study of yellow fever vaccine responses in identical twins.

Sequenced: CD8+ T cells sorted from blood. V is TRBV9 and J is TRBJ2-3; D is unresolved. The sequence was collected from a woman between 18 and 29 years old in good health. CDR3 coding DNA: TGTGCCAGCAGCGCCCCCCACGCGGCTAGCACAGATACGCAGTATTTT. Translated, it gives CASSAPHAASTDTQYF.